This T cell receptor (beta chain) originates from a study of T cell repertoires in cytomegalovirus infection. Study background: Shared public TCR beta signatures pointed to both CMV infection and a matching HLA type.

Study outcomes and limitations: Summed frequency of shared TCR beta families picked out CMV carriers who also had the relevant HLA. HLA-C-restricted TCR beta clonotypes specific for CMV led the ex vivo response.

This clonotype occurred a few times. Antigen specificity is unknown. TCRdb redid the calling of the reads with MiXCR, one entry per CDR3 protein. The sample gives about 490,000 distinct CDR3 sequences, 11% of which show up once; about 10% is in the top ten. This clonotype originated in a human donor in good health (CMV status not recorded). Some clones in this sample may be carry-over from other donors' samples. Sequencing used PBMCs.

CDR3 residues: CASIPFGWNTGELFF. CDR3 nucleotide sequence: TGTGCCAGCATCCCCTTTGGTTGGAACACCGGGGAGCTGTTTTTT. This chain joins TRBV6-1 and TRBJ2-2, with D unclear. The CDR3 spans 15 residues. Germline V CDR1 and CDR2: MNHNS, SASEGT. Trimming removed 7 bases at V and 1 base at J, with 13 bases between.